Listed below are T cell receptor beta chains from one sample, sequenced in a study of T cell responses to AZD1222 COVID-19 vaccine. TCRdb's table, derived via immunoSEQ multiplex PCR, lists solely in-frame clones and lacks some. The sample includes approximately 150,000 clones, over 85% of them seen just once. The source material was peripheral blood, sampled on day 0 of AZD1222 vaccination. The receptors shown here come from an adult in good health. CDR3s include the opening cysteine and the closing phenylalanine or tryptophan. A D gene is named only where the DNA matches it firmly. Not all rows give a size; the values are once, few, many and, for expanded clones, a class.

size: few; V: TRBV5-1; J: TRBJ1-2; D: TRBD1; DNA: TGCGCCAGCAGCATGACAGGGGGCGATGGCTACACCTTC; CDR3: CASSMTGGDGYTF
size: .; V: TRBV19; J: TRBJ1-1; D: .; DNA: TGTGCCAGTAGTATAGGACAGCCGAACACTGAAGCTTTCTTT; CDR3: CASSIGQPNTEAFF
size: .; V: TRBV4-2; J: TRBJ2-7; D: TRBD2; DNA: TGTGCCAGCAGCCCCGGGACTAGCCTTTACGAGCAGTACTTC; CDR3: CASSPGTSLYEQYF
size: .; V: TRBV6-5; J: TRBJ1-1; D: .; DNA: TGTGCCAGCGATCGTATGGCTGAAGCTTTCTTT; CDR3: CASDRMAEAFF
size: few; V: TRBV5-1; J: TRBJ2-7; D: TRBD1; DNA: TGCGCCAGCAGCCTCGACAGGGCTAAGGACGAGCAGTACTTC; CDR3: CASSLDRAKDEQYF
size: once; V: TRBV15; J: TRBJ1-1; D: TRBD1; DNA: TGTGCCACCAGGGACAGGGAGACCACTGAAGCTTTCTTT; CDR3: CATRDRETTEAFF
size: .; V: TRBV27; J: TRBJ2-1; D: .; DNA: TGTGCCAGCAGAGAAATGGCTTGGTTAGGTGATGAGCAGTTCTTC; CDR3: CASREMAWLGDEQFF
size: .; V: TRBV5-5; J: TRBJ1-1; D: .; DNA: TGTGCCAGCAGCTTGGGTCTGAACACTGAAGCTTTCTTT; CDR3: CASSLGLNTEAFF
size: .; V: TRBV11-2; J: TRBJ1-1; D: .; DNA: TGTGCCAGCAGCTTAGTGAGGGCGGAGGTAGCTTTCTTT; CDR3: CASSLVRAEVAFF
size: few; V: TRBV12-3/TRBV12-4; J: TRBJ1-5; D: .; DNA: TGTGCCAGCACCTTAAATAGCAATCAGCCCCAGCATTTT; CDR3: CASTLNSNQPQHF
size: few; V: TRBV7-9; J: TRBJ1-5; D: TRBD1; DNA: TGTGCCAGCAGCGGACAGGGGGCTGAGCCCCAGCATTTT; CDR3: CASSGQGAEPQHF
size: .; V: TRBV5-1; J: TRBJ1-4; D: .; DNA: TGCGCCAGCAGCTTGGCACCATCTCGAGACGAAAAACTGTTTTTT; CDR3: CASSLAPSRDEKLFF
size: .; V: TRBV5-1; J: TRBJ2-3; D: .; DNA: TGCGCCAGCAGCGGGATGGTAAGACGCTCAGATACGCAGTATTTT; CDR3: CASSGMVRRSDTQYF
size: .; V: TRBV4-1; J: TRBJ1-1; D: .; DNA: TGCGCCAGCAGCCAAGGGCTGACAGGCGTGAACACTGAAGCTTTCTTT; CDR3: CASSQGLTGVNTEAFF
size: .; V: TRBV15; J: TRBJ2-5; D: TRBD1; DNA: TGTGCCACCAGCAGAGATACTTCACCGTCCCTCGACAGGGGGATAGAGACCCAGTACTTC; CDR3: CATSRDTSPSLDRGIETQYF
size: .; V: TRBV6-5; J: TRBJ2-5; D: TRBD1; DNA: TGTGCCAGCAGAGGACAGGGGAAGACCCAAGAGACCCAGTACTTC; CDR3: CASRGQGKTQETQYF
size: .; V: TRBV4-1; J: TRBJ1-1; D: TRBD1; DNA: TGCGCCAGCAGCCGCGGACAGGGCCTTGAAGCTTTCTTT; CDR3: CASSRGQGLEAFF
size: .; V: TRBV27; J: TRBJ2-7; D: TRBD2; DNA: TGTGCCAGCAGTTTGGGGACTAGCGGGGGACTCTACGAGCAGTACTTC; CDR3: CASSLGTSGGLYEQYF
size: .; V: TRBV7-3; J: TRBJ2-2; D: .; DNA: TGTGCCAGCAGCCCCCGAGGGGGGGAGCTGTTTTTT; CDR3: CASSPRGGELFF
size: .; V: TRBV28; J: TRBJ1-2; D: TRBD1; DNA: TGTGCCAGCAGTTTGACAGGGGGCTCAGTGGGTTATGGCTACACCTTC; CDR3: CASSLTGGSVGYGYTF
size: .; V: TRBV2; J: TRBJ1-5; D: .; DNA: TGTGCCAGCAGTGAAGACTGGTCAGGGTCCCAGCCCCAGCATTTT; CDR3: CASSEDWSGSQPQHF
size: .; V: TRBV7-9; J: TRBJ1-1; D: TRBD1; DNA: TGTGCCAGCAGCTTGACAGGGAGCACTGAAGCTTTCTTT; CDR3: CASSLTGSTEAFF
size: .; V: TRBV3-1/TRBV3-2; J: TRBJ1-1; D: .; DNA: TGTGCCAGCAGCCGCCCCCCAGGGTCTGAAGCTTTCTTT; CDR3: CASSRPPGSEAFF
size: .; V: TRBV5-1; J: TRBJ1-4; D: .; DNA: TGCGCCAGTCCCGCCCGTCCTAATGAAAAACTGTTTTTT; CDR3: CASPARPNEKLFF
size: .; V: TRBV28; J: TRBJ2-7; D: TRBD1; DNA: TGTGCCAGTAAGGCAGGGGGATCCTACGAGCAGTACTTC; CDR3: CASKAGGSYEQYF
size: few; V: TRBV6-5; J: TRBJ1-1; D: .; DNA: TGTGCCAGCAGTTATCACTCAAAGAACACTGAAGCTTTCTTT; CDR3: CASSYHSKNTEAFF
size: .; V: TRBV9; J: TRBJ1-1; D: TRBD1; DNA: TGTGCCAGCAGCCCAGAGGACAGGACTGAAGCTTTCTTT; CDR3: CASSPEDRTEAFF
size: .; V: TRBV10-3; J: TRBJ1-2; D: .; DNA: TGTGCCATCAGTGAGTCGAGAGGGGAGTACTATGGCTACACCTTC; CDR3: CAISESRGEYYGYTF
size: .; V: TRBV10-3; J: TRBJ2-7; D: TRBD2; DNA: TGTGCCACCAGCCCGGGAGGCGAGCAGTACTTC; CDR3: CATSPGGEQYF
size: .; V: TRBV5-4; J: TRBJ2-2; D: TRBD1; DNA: TGTGCCAGCAGCTTGCGGACAGGGCCGAACACCGGGGAGCTGTTTTTT; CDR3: CASSLRTGPNTGELFF
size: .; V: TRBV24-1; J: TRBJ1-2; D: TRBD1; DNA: TGTGCCACCAGTGATCCCCAGACAGGGGTCTATGGCTACACCTTC; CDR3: CATSDPQTGVYGYTF
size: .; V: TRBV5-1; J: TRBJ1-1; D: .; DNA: TGCGCCAGCAGCCAGGTGACAGGTCTGAACACTGAAGCTTTCTTT; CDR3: CASSQVTGLNTEAFF
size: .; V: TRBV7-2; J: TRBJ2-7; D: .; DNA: TGTGCCAGCAGCTTCCCCTCTAACGGGGGACGGGGTAACGAGCAGTACTTC; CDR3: CASSFPSNGGRGNEQYF
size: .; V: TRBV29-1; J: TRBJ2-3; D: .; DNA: TGCAGCGTATCGACAGGCCCTAGCACAGATACGCAGTATTTT; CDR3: CSVSTGPSTDTQYF
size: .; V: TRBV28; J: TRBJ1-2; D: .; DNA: TGTGCCAGCAGTTTCCCGGGGCCCTACGGCTACACCTTC; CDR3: CASSFPGPYGYTF
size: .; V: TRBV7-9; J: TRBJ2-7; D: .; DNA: TGTGCCAGCAGTTCGACTGGTTACGAGCAGTACTTC; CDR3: CASSSTGYEQYF
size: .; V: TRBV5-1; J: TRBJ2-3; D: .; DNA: TGCGCCAGCAGCTTTGAGGGGAGGCTTGGCACAGATACGCAGTATTTT; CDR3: CASSFEGRLGTDTQYF
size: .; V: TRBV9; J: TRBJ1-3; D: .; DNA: TGTGCCAGCAGTGCCCTTCCCGGGACGGCTGGAAACACCATATATTTT; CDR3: CASSALPGTAGNTIYF
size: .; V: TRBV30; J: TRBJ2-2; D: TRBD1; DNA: TGTGCCTGGAGTGAGACAGGGGGAACCGGGGAGCTGTTTTTT; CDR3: CAWSETGGTGELFF
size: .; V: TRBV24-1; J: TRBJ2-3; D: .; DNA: TGTGCCACCAGTGATTCCTTGGGCGGCGCCCTCACAGATACGCAGTATTTT; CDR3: CATSDSLGGALTDTQYF
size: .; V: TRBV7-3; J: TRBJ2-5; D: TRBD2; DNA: TGTGCCAGCAGCTCTATAGCGGGGGAGACCCAGTACTTC; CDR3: CASSSIAGETQYF
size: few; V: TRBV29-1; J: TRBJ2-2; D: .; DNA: TGCAGCGGAAATAGGACAGTGACGGACACCGGGGAGCTGTTTTTT; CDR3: CSGNRTVTDTGELFF
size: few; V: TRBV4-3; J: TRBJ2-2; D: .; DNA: TGCGCCAGCAGCCAAGATAAGGGGACCGGGGAGCTGTTTTTT; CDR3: CASSQDKGTGELFF
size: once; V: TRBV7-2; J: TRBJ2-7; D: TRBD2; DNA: TGTGCCAGCAGCTTCGGACTAGCGGGAGGGCCTCTGTACTACGAGCAGTACTTC; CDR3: CASSFGLAGGPLYYEQYF
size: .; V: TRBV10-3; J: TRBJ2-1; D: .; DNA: TGTGCCATCAGTGGGGATACTAGCATCCCCTACAATGAGCAGTTCTTC; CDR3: CAISGDTSIPYNEQFF
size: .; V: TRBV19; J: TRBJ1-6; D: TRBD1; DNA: TGTGCCAGTAGTTCCGGACAGGGGGATTCACCCCTCCACTTT; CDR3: CASSSGQGDSPLHF
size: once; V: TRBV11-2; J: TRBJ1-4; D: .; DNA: TGTGCCAGCAGCTTCAAGGGTAGTCGGAATGAAAAACTGTTTTTT; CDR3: CASSFKGSRNEKLFF
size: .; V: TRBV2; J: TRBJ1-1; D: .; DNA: TGTGCCAGCAGTAGTTTGGGGTCTGAAGCTTTCTTT; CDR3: CASSSLGSEAFF
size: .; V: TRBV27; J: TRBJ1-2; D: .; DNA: TGTGCCAGCTCAGCCCTGGGACCCTATGGCTACACCTTC; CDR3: CASSALGPYGYTF
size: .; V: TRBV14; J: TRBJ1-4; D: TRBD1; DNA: TGTGCCAGCAGCCAAGATTTCGCCGGGACAGCTAATGAAAAACTGTTTTTT; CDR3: CASSQDFAGTANEKLFF
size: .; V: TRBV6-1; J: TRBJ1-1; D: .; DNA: TGTGCCAGCAGTGAAAGGATAAAGAACACTGAAGCTTTCTTT; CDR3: CASSERIKNTEAFF
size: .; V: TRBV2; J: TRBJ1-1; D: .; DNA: TGTGCCAGCAGAACGGACAGCCTCATGAACACTGAAGCTTTCTTT; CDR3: CASRTDSLMNTEAFF
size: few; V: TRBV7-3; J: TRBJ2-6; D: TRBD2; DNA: TGTGCCAGCAGCCCCGGGACTAGCGGATCTGGGGCCAACGTCCTGACTTTC; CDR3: CASSPGTSGSGANVLTF